Listed here is a single T cell receptor (beta chain). The source of the sample is a study of PD-1 blockade in classical Hodgkin lymphoma. The CDR3 is 15 amino acids. V lost 5 bases to trimming and J lost 2 bases, with 14 bases between them. Germline V gene lookup returns CDR1 MNHEY and CDR2 SMNVEV (reference sequence). Following autologous stem cell transplantation, relapse occurred in every patient, and exposure to brentuximab vedotin varied. Applied to thawed PBMCs, magnetic negative selection was the method used to isolate CD8+ T cells. TCRdb keeps only in-frame clones here, not all; method: immunoSEQ multiplex PCR. The sample consists of about 28,000 clones, about 86% of them appearing once.

The input for sequencing was CD8+ T cells from blood, taken at baseline. The chain combines TRBV27 with TRBJ2-3, with D perhaps assigned TRBD1 or TRBD2 (5 bases each). This receptor was obtained from a human donor with classical Hodgkin lymphoma. CDR3 residues: CASSLVMGDTDTQYF. In DNA form, the CDR3 reads TGTGCCAGCAGTCTCGTTATGGGGGACACAGATACGCAGTATTTT.